This T cell receptor beta chain comes out of a study of control samples from healthy donors and cancer patients. Only in-frame clones appear in the TCRdb table, and some are missing; sequencing was by immunoSEQ multiplex PCR. In the table there are more than 120,000 clones, around 92% of which are singletons. The CDR3 is 14 amino acids. Germline-derived CDR1 and CDR2 are MDHEN and SYDVKM. Between the trimmed V and J ends, which lost 2 bases and 4 bases, there was a span of 11 bases. This chain connects TRBV28 to TRBJ1-2, with a tentative D call TRBD1 (5 bases). Sequenced input: blood. The TCR was taken from a man aged 25-45 years in good health. In DNA form, the CDR3 reads TGTGCCAGCAGTTTAGGGGCAGAGGTCTATGGCTACACCTTC. Its translation is CASSLGAEVYGYTF.